This T cell receptor beta chain was observed in a study of cytomegalovirus exposure and HLA in healthy donors. The study, taken as a whole, reports: With later analysis, a missense DCLRE1C variant became linked to TCR beta V- and J-gene trimming. Several of the most significant clusters were apparently associated with common viral pathogens in a later analysis.

Looked up from germline, CDR1 is SGHDN and CDR2 is FVKESK. This CDR3 spans 14 amino acids. Trimming at V came to 3 bases and at J to 4 bases, leaving 3 bases not matched to a gene. At the time of sampling, donors were nominally healthy, though unrecorded immune exposures were likely. 13 Jbeta primers and 60 Vbeta primers were used for the PCR. Some clones are missing from TCRdb's copy, which holds only in-frame ones; the method was immunoSEQ multiplex PCR. This table has around 150,000 clones, roughly three quarters appearing once. About this clone itself: Its matching antigen is unknown.

The material sequenced was PBMCs. The chain carries TRBV14 and TRBJ2-3; 8 nucleotides line up with TRBD2. This clonotype originated in a man in his late teens or twenties in good health and CMV-seropositive. The CDR3 loop is CASSQAGGSDTQYF. The CDR3 coding sequence is TGTGCCAGCAGCCAGGCGGGGGGTTCAGATACGCAGTATTTT.